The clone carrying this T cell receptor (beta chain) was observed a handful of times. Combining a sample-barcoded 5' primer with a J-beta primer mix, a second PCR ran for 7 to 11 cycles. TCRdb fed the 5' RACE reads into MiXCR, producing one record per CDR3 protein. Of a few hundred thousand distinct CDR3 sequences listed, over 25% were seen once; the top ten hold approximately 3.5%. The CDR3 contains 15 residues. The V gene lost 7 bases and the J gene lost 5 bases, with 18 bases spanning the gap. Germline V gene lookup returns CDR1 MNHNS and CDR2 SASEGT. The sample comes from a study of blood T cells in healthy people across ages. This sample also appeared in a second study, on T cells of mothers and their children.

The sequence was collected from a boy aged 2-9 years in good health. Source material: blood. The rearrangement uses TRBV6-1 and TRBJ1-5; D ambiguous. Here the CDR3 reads CASIDGPRGYQPQHF. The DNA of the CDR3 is TGTGCCAGCATCGACGGGCCCCGGGGATATCAGCCCCAGCATTTT.